What follows is one T cell receptor beta chain and its context. As yet, its antigen is unknown. Germline CDR1 and CDR2: LGHNA and YSLEER. V was clipped by 0 bases and J by 4 bases, with 11 bases between them. The CDR3 has 15 amino acids. Sorting of CD4+ naive, central memory, regulatory and stem cell-like memory cells was performed via CD45RO/CCR7/CD25/CD127/CD95/CD27. This record belongs to a study of beta chain features in type 1 diabetes. Notes on the study in general: Diminished insertions and augmented deletions at VDJ junctions characterized type 1 diabetes patients. A moderate, significant TCRB CDR3 shortening appeared in type 1 diabetes across four CD4+ subsets. There was a possibility that cDNA sequencing over-represented cells with high TCR expression.

Isolated RNA was reverse transcribed in full, so expressed TCRB transcripts were sequenced. Clones were sequenced by immunoSEQ multiplex PCR, and TCRdb holds only the in-frame ones, with some missing. The sample holds about 620,000 clones, roughly 15% seen once. The chain is built from TRBV4-3 and TRBJ2-3, with D possibly being TRBD1 or TRBD2 (5 bases each). Input material: naive CD4+ T cells from blood. This receptor was taken from a man in his late teens or twenties in good health. Here the CDR3 reads CASSQDNRRADTQYF. Written as DNA, the CDR3 is TGCGCCAGCAGCCAAGATAACAGGCGGGCAGATACGCAGTATTTT.